This TCR beta chain is drawn from a study of patients and donors after allogeneic stem cell transplantation. V lost 1 base and J lost 5, with 5 bases in between. The CDR3 length is 12 residues. Germline V CDR1 and CDR2: SQVTM, ANQGSEA. TCRdb reprocessed the RT-PCR reads with MiXCR, giving one entry per CDR3 protein. The sample holds about 150,000 distinct CDR3 sequences; approximately 25% are singletons and the top ten take roughly 26%. V gene TRBV29-1 combines with J gene TRBJ2-2; D not certain. This TCR was recovered from a human donor who was either an allogeneic HSCT recipient or a stem cell or donor lymphocyte infusion donor (not recorded which). It is not recorded whose cells these are; they may come from a transplant donor. The sample comprised blood, either unsorted or a sorted T cell fraction (not recorded which). Written as DNA, the CDR3 is TGCAGCGTTGAAGTTTTTACCGGGGAGCTGTTTTTT. Translation gives CSVEVFTGELFF.